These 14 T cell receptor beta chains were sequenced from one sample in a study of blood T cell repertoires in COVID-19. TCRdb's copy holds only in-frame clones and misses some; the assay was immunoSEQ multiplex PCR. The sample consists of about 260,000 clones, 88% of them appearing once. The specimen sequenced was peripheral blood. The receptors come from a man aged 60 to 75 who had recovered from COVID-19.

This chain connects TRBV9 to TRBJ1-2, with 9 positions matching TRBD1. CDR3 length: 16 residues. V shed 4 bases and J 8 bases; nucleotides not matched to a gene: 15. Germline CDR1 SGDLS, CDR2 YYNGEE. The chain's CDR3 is CASSSRDRELTWGYTF. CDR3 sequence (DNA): TGTGCCAGCAGCAGCCGGGACAGGGAATTAACTTGGGGCTACACCTTC.

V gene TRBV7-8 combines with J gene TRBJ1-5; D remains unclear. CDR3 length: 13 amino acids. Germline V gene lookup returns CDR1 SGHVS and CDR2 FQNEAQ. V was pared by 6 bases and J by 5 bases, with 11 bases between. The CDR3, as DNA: TGTGCCAGCAGTATGGTAGGAGATCAGCCCCAGCATTTT. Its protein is CASSMVGDQPQHF. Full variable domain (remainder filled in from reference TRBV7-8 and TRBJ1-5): GAGVSQSPRYKVAKRGQDVALRCDPISGHVSLFWYQQALGQGPEFLTYFQNEAQLDKSGLPSDRFFAERPEGSVSTLKIQRTQQEDSAVYLCASSMVGDQPQHFGDGTRLSIL.

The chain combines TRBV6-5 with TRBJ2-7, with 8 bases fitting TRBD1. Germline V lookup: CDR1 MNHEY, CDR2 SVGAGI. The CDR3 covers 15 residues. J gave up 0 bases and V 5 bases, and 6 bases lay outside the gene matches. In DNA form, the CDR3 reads TGTGCCAGCAGTAAGGGGACAGGTTCCTCCTACGAGCAGTACTTC. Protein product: CASSKGTGSSYEQYF.

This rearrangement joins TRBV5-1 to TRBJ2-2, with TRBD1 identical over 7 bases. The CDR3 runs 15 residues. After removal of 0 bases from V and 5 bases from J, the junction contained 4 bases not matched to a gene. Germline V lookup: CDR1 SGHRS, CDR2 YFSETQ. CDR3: CASSLAVQGTGELFF. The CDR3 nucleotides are TGCGCCAGCAGCTTGGCGGTACAGGGGACCGGGGAGCTGTTTTTT.

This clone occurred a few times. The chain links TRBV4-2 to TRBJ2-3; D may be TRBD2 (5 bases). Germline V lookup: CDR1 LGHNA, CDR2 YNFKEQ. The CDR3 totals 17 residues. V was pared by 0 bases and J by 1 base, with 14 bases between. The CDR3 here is CASSQEFEGGGTDTQYF. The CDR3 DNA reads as TGTGCCAGCAGCCAAGAATTCGAGGGTGGCGGCACAGATACGCAGTATTTT.

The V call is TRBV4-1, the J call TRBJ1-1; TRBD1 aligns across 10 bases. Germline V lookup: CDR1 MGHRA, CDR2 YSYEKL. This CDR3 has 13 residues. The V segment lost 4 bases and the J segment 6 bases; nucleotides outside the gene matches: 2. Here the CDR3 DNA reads TGCGCCAGCAGCCCCGGACAGGGGGCTGAAGCTTTCTTT. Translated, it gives CASSPGQGAEAFF.

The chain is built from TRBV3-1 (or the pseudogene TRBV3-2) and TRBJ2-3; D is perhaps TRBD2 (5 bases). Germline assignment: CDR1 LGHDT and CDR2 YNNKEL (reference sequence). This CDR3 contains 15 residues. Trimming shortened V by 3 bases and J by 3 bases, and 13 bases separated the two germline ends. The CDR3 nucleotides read TGTGCCAGCAGCCAGGAGGCTATCCCAACAGATACGCAGTATTTT. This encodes CASSQEAIPTDTQYF.

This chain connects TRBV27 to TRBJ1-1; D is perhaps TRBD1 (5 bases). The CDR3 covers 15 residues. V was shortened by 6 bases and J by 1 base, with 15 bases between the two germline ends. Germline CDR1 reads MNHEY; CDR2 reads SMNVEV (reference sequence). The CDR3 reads CASRGYGGKNTEAFF. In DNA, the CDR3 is TGTGCCAGCAGGGGTTACGGGGGAAAGAACACTGAAGCTTTCTTT.

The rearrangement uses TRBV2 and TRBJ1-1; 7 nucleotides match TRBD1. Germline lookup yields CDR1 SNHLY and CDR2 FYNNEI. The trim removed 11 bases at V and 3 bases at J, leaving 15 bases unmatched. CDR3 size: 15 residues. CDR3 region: CAGSLDRPPHTEAFF. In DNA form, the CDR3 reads TGTGCCGGAAGTTTGGACAGGCCCCCCCACACTGAAGCTTTCTTT.

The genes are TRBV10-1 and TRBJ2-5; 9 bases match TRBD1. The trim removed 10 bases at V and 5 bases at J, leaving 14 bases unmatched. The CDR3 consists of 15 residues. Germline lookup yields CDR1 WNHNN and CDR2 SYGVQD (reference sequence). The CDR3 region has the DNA TGCGCCACCGCCCCGAACAGGGGGCCGGTGGAGACCCAGTACTTC. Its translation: CATAPNRGPVETQYF.

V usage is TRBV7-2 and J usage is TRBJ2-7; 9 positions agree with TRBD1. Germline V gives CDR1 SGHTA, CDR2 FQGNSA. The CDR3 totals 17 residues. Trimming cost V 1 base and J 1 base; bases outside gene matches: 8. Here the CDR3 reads CASSLGMGTGRSYEQYF. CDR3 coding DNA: TGTGCCAGCAGCTTAGGCATGGGGACAGGGAGGTCCTACGAGCAGTACTTC.

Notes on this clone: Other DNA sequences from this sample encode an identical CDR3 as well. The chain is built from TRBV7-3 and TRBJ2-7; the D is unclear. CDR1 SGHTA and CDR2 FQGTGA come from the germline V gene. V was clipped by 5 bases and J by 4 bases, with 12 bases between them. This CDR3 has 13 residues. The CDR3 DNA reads TGTGCCAGCAGCCCAGGCCACCTATACGAGCAGTACTTC. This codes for CASSPGHLYEQYF. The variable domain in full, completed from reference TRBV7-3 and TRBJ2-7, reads GAGVSQTPSNKVTEKGKYVELRCDPISGHTALYWYRQSLGQGPEFLIYFQGTGAADDSGLPNDRFFAVRPEGSVSTLKIQRTERGDSAVYLCASSPGHLYEQYFGPGTRLTVT.

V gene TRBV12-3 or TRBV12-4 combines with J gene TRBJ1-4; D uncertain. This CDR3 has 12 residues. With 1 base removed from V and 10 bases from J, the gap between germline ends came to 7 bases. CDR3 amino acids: CASSLGPGKLFF. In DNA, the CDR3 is TGTGCCAGCAGTTTAGGTCCGGGAAAACTGTTTTTT.

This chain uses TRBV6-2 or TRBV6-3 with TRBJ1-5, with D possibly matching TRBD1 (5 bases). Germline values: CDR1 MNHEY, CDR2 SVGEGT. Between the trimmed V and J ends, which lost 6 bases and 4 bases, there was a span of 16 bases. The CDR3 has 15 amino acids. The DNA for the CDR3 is TGTGCCAGCAGCACATCGGGTAGGGGAAATCAGCCCCAGCATTTT. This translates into CASSTSGRGNQPQHF.